Described below is a single T cell receptor beta chain sequence and its context. The antigen is not known. This record belongs to a study of PD-L1 blockade in urothelial cancer. Study context: Analyses used blood from 3 weeks (second dose) and 6 weeks after treatment start. Blood samples contained a median 141,255 T cells. Findings and caveats of the study: Pretreatment TCR clonality in blood, when below the median, was predictive of better survival.

Germline assignment: CDR1 MNHEY and CDR2 SMNVEV (reference sequence). CDR3 length equals 15 residues. Trimming at V came to 6 bases and at J to 2 bases, leaving 2 bases not matched to a gene. Time point denoted: peripheral blood 6 weeks after treatment start. Some clones are missing from TCRdb's copy, which holds only in-frame ones; the method was immunoSEQ multiplex PCR. Among some 120,000 clones listed, more than 70% were seen once. This receptor was identified in a man aged 50 or older with urothelial cancer. The genes are TRBV27 and TRBJ2-3, with 13 bases lining up with TRBD2. This material consisted of PBMCs, taken around atezolizumab (anti-PD-L1) treatment. In nucleotides, the CDR3 is TGTGCCAGCAGGGGACTAGCGGGATTCACAGATACGCAGTATTTT. Amino acid sequence: CASRGLAGFTDTQYF.